This entry describes one TCR beta chain. What it recognizes is unknown. The record originates from a study of shared clonotypes between healthy human individuals. Broader study findings: Few donors limited the genetic and exposure-history diversity represented.

This CDR3 has 13 residues. V lost 1 base and J lost 7, with 10 bases in between. Germline V CDR1 and CDR2: SGHVS, FNYEAQ. CD45RO negativity and positive selection for CCR7 defined naive CD8 cells, a population that excluded terminally differentiated effector memory CD45RA+ cells. Donors, without exception, were Caucasian adults residing in Nashville, Tennessee. An assay was performed, and its level was deep. This table comes from immunoSEQ multiplex PCR, and its TCRdb copy is limited to in-frame clones, with some not included. The sample contains some 2 million clones, approximately 94% of which appear only once.

This clonotype originated in a man aged 18 to 30 in good health. Sequences were obtained from naive CD8+ T cells sorted from blood. This chain connects TRBV7-6 to TRBJ1-1, with D tentatively TRBD1 (6 bases). CDR3 nucleotides: TGTGCCAGCAGCTTAGGGGGGGCCGTTGAAGCTTTCTTT. Translated: CASSLGGAVEAFF. Variable domain in full (rest from reference TRBV7-6 and TRBJ1-1): GAGVSQSPRYKVTKRGQDVALRCDPISGHVSLYWYRQALGQGPEFLTYFNYEAQQDKSGLPNDRFSAERPEGSISTLTIQRTEQRDSAMYRCASSLGGAVEAFFGQGTRLTVV.